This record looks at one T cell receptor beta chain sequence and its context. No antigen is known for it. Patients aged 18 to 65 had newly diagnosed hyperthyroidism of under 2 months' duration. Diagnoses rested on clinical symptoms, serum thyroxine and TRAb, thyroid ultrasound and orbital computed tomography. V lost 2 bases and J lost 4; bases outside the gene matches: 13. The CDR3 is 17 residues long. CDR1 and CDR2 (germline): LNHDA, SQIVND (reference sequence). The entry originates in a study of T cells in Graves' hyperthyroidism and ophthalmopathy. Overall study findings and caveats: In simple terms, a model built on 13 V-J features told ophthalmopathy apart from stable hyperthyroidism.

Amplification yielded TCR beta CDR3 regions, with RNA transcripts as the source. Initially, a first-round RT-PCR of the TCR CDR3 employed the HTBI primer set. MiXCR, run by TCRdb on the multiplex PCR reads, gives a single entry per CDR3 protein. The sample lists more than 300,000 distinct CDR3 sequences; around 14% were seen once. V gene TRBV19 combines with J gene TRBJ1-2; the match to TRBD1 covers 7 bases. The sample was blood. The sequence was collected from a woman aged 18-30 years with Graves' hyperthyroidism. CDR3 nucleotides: TGTGCCAGTAGTATAAAGACCGGGACAGCACTCGTCTATGGCTACACCTTC. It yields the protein CASSIKTGTALVYGYTF.